This T cell receptor (beta chain) is drawn from a study of blood T cell repertoires in COVID-19. Authors' data handling: Reference gene primer amplification in the assay estimated nucleated cell counts. Using immunoSEQ multiplex PCR, the repertoire was profiled, and TCRdb retains in-frame clones only, with some absent. V and J calls and clone size are copied from that table; D and trimming were computed from the DNA. The sample yields 200,000 to 250,000 clones, under 85% seen once. Researchers sorted participants into cohorts using their self-reported clinical history. Cohort 3 donors counted as recovered after two negative PCRs, clearance, or resolved symptoms. V dropped 3 bases and J dropped 2 bases, with 15 bases sitting between them. Per the germline V gene, CDR1 is DFQATT and CDR2 is SNEGSKA (reference sequence). CDR3 size: 15 residues.

The sequence derives from a man aged 55 to 70 who had recovered from COVID-19. Sequences were obtained from PBMCs or T cells enriched from blood (not recorded which). V usage is TRBV20-1 and J usage is TRBJ2-3, with D perhaps matching TRBD2 (6 bases). The CDR3 protein is CSASGGAGPTDTQYF. For the CDR3, the DNA is TGCAGTGCTAGTGGCGGGGCGGGGCCCACAGATACGCAGTATTTT.